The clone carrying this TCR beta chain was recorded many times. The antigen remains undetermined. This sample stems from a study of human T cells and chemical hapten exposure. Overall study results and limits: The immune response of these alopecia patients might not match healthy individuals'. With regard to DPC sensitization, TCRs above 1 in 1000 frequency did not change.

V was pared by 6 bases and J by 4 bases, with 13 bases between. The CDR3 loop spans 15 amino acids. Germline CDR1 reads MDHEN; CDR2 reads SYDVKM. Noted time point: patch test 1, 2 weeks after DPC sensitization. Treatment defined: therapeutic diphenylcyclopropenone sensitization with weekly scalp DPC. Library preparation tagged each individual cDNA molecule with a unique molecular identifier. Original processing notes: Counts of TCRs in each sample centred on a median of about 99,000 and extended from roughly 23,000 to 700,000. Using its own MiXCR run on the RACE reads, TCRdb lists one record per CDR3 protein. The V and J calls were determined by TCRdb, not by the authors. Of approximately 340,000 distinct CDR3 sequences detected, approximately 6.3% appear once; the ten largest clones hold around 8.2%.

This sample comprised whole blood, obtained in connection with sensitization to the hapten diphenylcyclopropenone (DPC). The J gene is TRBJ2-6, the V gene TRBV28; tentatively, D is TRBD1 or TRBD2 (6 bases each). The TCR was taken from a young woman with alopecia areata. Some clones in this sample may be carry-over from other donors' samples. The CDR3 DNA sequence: TGTGCCAGCAGCTCCCTGGGGGGCGGGGCCAACGTCCTGACTTTC. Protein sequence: CASSSLGGGANVLTF.